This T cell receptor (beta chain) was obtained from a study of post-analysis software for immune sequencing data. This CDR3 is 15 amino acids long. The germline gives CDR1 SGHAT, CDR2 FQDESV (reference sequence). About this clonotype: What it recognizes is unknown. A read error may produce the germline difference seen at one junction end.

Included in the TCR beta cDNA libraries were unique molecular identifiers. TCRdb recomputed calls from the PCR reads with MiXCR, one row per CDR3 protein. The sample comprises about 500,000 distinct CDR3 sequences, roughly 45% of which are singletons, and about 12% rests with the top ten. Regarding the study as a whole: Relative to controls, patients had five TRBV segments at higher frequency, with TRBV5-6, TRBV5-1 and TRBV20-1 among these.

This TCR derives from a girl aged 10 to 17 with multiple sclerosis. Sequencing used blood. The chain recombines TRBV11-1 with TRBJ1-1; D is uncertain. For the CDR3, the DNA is TGTGCCAGCAGCTTAACCCCCGAAGGGAACACCGAAGCTTTCTTT. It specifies CASSLTPEGNTEAFF.